One sample yielded the 26 T cell receptor beta chains listed below, sequenced in a study of regulatory T cells in long-lasting Graves disease. Described time point: newly diagnosed GD, antithyroid drugs for less than 3 months. From PBMCs, RNA was extracted and then used to make the TCR library. Assembly of TCR beta libraries relied on iRepertoire HTBI primers together with Arm-PCR of CDR3 regions. TCRdb recomputed calls from the multiplex PCR reads with MiXCR, one row per CDR3 protein. The data show roughly 420,000 distinct CDR3 sequences, about 16% seen once. These same data were also listed under a study on T cells in Graves' hyperthyroidism and ophthalmopathy.

The specimen comprised peripheral blood mononuclear cells (PBMCs), sampled at new diagnosis, from a patient treated with antithyroid drugs. These receptors came from a woman aged 18 to 35 with Graves disease.

The table lists this clonotype with many counts. CDR3 nucleotide sequence: TGTGCCAGCAGCCCCCAGTCAGATACGCAGTATTTT. As protein: CASSPQSDTQYF. The rearrangement joins TRBV7-9 to TRBJ2-3; no firm D call. V lost 5 bases, J lost 4 bases, and 7 bases lay in between. Germline lookup yields CDR1 SEHNR and CDR2 FQNEAQ (reference sequence). The CDR3 extends over 12 amino acids.

This clonotype has ten or more counts. The chain employs TRBV20-1 and TRBJ2-1; D gene ambiguous. CDR3 length: 12 residues. Germline CDR1 and CDR2: DFQATT and SNEGSKA (reference sequence). V lost 6 bases and J 5 bases, leaving 11 bases between the germline ends. The CDR3 DNA reads TGCAGTGCCGAGAGGATCGACAATGAGCAGTTCTTC. It specifies CSAERIDNEQFF.

This clonotype was seen a handful of times. The chain has TRBV3-1 and TRBJ1-5; D remains ambiguous. Germline values: CDR1 LGHDT, CDR2 YNNKEL (reference sequence). The V end lost 4 bases, the J end lost 2 bases, and 18 bases lay between the germline ends. This CDR3 is 17 amino acids long. CDR3 bases: TGTGCCAGCAGCCGTCGCGCAGGCATAGGTGGCAATCAGCCCCAGCATTTT. Translation gives CASSRRAGIGGNQPQHF.

The rearrangement joins TRBV20-1 to TRBJ2-1, with TRBD1 matching 7 bases. Germline V CDR1 and CDR2: DFQATT, SNEGSKA (reference sequence). V lost 3 bases and J lost 7; bases outside the gene matches: 21. The CDR3 has 18 residues. This chain's CDR3 is CSASFMGTALRRGNEQFF. The CDR3 DNA reads TGCAGTGCTAGTTTCATGGGGACAGCCCTCCGTCGTGGGAATGAGCAGTTCTTC.

V gene TRBV24-1 combines with J gene TRBJ2-2; D call uncertain. This CDR3 has 12 residues. Trimming left V 5 bases short and J 4 bases short, with 4 bases between. Germline V CDR1 and CDR2: KGHDR, SFDVKD. CDR3 DNA sequence: TGTGCCACCAGTGTGGCCACCGGGGAGCTGTTTTTT. This translates into CATSVATGELFF.

The chain joins TRBV27 to TRBJ2-5, with 7 bases lining up with TRBD2. With the DNA end fitting TRBJ2-1 better, the J assignment may be wrong. The CDR3 contains 17 residues. Germline V gene lookup returns CDR1 MNHEY and CDR2 SMNVEV (reference sequence). CDR3 DNA: TGTGCCAGCAGCCAAGTTGCCGGACTAGGGATAAACAATGAGCAGTTCTTC. Amino acid sequence: CASSQVAGLGINNEQFF.

This clonotype has only a few counts. This chain joins TRBV3-1 and TRBJ2-1; 7 nucleotides match TRBD1. This CDR3 spans 14 amino acids. From germline, CDR1 is LGHDT and CDR2 YNNKEL (reference sequence). After removal of 1 base from V and 11 bases from J, the junction contained 8 bases not matched to a gene. CDR3 DNA: TGTGCCAGCAGCCAAGGGACTTCGGGACAGCAGCAGTTCTTC. Amino acid sequence: CASSQGTSGQQQFF.

This clonotype was counted many times. The chain combines TRBV6-2 or TRBV6-3 with TRBJ2-7; a weak D match, TRBD1 (6 bases). Germline V gene data show CDR1 as MNHEY and CDR2 as SVGEGT. With 6 bases removed from V and 2 bases from J, the gap between germline ends came to 17 bases. This CDR3 region has 15 residues. The CDR3 here is CASRNAGTPPYEQYF. The CDR3 DNA is TGTGCCAGCAGAAATGCCGGGACACCTCCCTACGAGCAGTACTTC.

Comment on this clonotype: Just one base apart from a much larger clone, this may be a read error. The V and J genes are TRBV6-2 or TRBV6-3 and TRBJ2-3; D possibly matches TRBD1 or TRBD2 (6 bases each). This CDR3 comprises 17 residues. Deletions cut 0 bases from V and 5 bases from J, with 18 bases between. Germline lookup yields CDR1 MNHEY and CDR2 SVGEGT. The DNA for the CDR3 is TGTGCCAGCAGTTACTCGATGGGGGCAGGGGAGGAAGATACGCAGTATTTT. This codes for CASSYSMGAGEEDTQYF.

This clonotype was counted a few times. The chain recombines TRBV14 with TRBJ1-6, with D unresolved. Germline assignment: CDR1 SGHDN and CDR2 FVKESK. The CDR3 contains 15 residues. V was cut by 0 bases and J by 5 bases, with 8 bases left in between. CDR3: CASSQDGRNNSPLHF. The CDR3 nucleotides are TGTGCCAGCAGCCAAGACGGCAGAAATAATTCACCCCTCCACTTT.

A word on this clonotype: An end of the junction differs from the germline gene, which may be a read error. The J gene is TRBJ2-1, the V gene TRBV6-1; no reliable D call. The CDR3 contains 15 residues. CDR1 is MNHNS, CDR2 SASEGT, per germline. The CDR3 nucleotides are TGTGCCAGCAGTGGGGCAAGGAATTTCTACAATAAGCAGTTCTTC. Translation: CASSGARNFYNKQFF.

This clonotype was seen just once. The gene calls are TRBV29-1 and TRBJ1-5, with 8 bases aligning to TRBD1. With 7 bases clipped from V and 6 bases from J, the junction kept 8 bases outside the gene matches. This CDR3 contains 13 residues. From germline, CDR1 is SQVTM and CDR2 ANQGSEA. The CDR3 region is CSDFQGAGQPQHF. The CDR3 region has the DNA TGCAGCGATTTTCAGGGGGCGGGTCAGCCCCAGCATTTT.

V gene TRBV5-1 combines with J gene TRBJ2-5, with 9 bases aligning to TRBD1. Germline CDR1 and CDR2: SGHRS and YFSETQ. CDR3 length: 16 residues. The J segment lost 5 bases and the V segment lost 4 bases, leaving 12 bases of the junction unmatched. This CDR3 is CASSLNGQGLQETQYF. Here the CDR3 DNA reads TGCGCCAGCAGCCTGAACGGACAGGGGTTACAGGAGACCCAGTACTTC.

This clonotype was observed a few times. The chain is built from TRBV24-1 and TRBJ2-1, with TRBD2 matching 8 bases. Losses at the gene ends were 4 bases for V and 1 base for J; bases not matched to a gene: 8. This CDR3 has 17 amino acids. Germline CDR1 reads KGHDR; CDR2 reads SFDVKD. CDR3 in amino acids: CATSDPLREGSYNEQFF. Written as DNA, the CDR3 is TGTGCCACCAGTGACCCACTACGGGAGGGATCCTACAATGAGCAGTTCTTC.

This clonotype was seen repeatedly, ten times or more. The chain combines TRBV7-9 with TRBJ2-5, with 11 bases fitting TRBD2. Germline-derived CDR1 and CDR2 are SEHNR and FQNEAQ (reference sequence). This CDR3 region has 15 residues. CDR3 sequence: CASCRGLAAQETQYF. The CDR3 DNA reads TGTGCGAGCTGCAGGGGACTAGCGGCCCAAGAGACCCAGTACTTC.

In its sample, this clonotype was seen many times. CDR3: CASSGRTGSPYEQYF. In DNA form, the CDR3 reads TGTGCCAGCAGTGGGAGGACAGGGAGTCCGTACGAGCAGTACTTC. The genes are TRBV28 and TRBJ2-7, with TRBD1 matching over 8 bases. Per the germline V gene, CDR1 is MDHEN and CDR2 is SYDVKM. V shed 5 bases, J shed 4 bases, and the junction held 10 bases outside the gene matches. This CDR3 has 15 residues.

Only a few counts were recorded for this clonotype. The rearrangement joins TRBV20-1 to TRBJ2-3; the match to TRBD2 covers 7 bases. CDR1 and CDR2 (germline): DFQATT, SNEGSKA (reference sequence). The CDR3 is 14 amino acids. The V segment lost 3 bases and the J segment 5 bases; nucleotides outside the gene matches: 8. The CDR3 here is CSASPGGGGDTQYF. The CDR3 nucleotides are TGCAGTGCTAGCCCGGGGGGTGGGGGAGATACGCAGTATTTT.

This clonotype was seen only a few times. The rearrangement links TRBV6-1 to TRBJ2-3; TRBD2 is a possible D gene (6 bases). Germline lookup yields CDR1 MNHNS and CDR2 SASEGT. Deletions cut 6 bases from V and 2 bases from J, with 12 bases between. The CDR3 runs to 14 residues. CDR3: CASRVSGSTDTQYF. The CDR3 DNA reads as TGTGCCAGCAGAGTTAGCGGATCCACAGATACGCAGTATTTT.

This clonotype was detected ten times or more. The rearrangement links TRBV27 to TRBJ2-3; 14 nucleotides match TRBD2. This CDR3 contains 18 residues. With 5 bases clipped from V and 3 bases from J, the junction kept 10 bases outside the gene matches. CDR1 MNHEY and CDR2 SMNVEV come from the germline V gene (reference sequence). This CDR3 is CASSPIGLAGGWTDTQYF. The CDR3 DNA is TGTGCCAGCAGTCCCATCGGACTAGCGGGAGGTTGGACAGATACGCAGTATTTT.

This clonotype was detected a few times. The gene calls are TRBV14 and TRBJ2-3; no definite D call. This CDR3 is built from 13 residues. CDR1 is SGHDN, CDR2 FVKESK, per germline. Trimming cost V 6 bases and J 2 bases, with 9 bases left between them. The CDR3 coding sequence is TGTGCCAGCAGACTAACTCTCACAGATACGCAGTATTTT. Protein sequence: CASRLTLTDTQYF.

The chain employs TRBV14 and TRBJ1-1; D possibly corresponds to TRBD1 (6 bases). Germline V gene lookup returns CDR1 SGHDN and CDR2 FVKESK. CDR3 size: 15 residues. The ends were cut back, 4 bases at V and 3 bases at J, with 15 bases in the middle. CDR3 in amino acids: CASSPRPGGHTEAFF. The CDR3 DNA sequence: TGTGCCAGCAGCCCGCGACCGGGGGGCCACACTGAAGCTTTCTTT.

This clonotype was recorded many times. The chain uses TRBV9 and TRBJ2-1; D call uncertain. Germline CDR1 is SGDLS and CDR2 is YYNGEE. CDR3 length equals 14 residues. V shed 0 bases and J shed 3 bases, with 7 bases lying between them. The CDR3 DNA reads TGTGCCAGCAGCGTAGCAGGAAGCTACAATGAGCAGTTCTTC. Amino acids: CASSVAGSYNEQFF. Variable domain in full (rest from reference TRBV9 and TRBJ2-1): DSGVTQTPKHLITATGQRVTLRCSPRSGDLSVYWYQQSLDQGLQFLIQYYNGEERAKGNILERFSAQQFPDLHSELNLSSLELGDSALYFCASSVAGSYNEQFFGPGTRLTVL.

With respect to this clonotype: A read error may be the cause here, since a much bigger clone is one base away. The chain has TRBV12-3 or TRBV12-4 and TRBJ2-7; 12 positions agree with TRBD2. Trimming cost V 4 bases and J 7 bases; bases outside gene matches: 14. CDR3 length: 17 amino acids. This chain's CDR3 is CASSSASGRAPNNEQYF. The CDR3 DNA sequence: TGTGCCAGCAGTTCGGCTAGCGGGAGGGCCCCGAACAATGAGCAGTACTTC.

This clonotype was picked up many times. V usage is TRBV28 and J usage is TRBJ2-3; D uncertain. Trimming took off 7 bases at V and 0 bases at J, with 8 bases between the two ends. Germline V gene data show CDR1 as MDHEN and CDR2 as SYDVKM. The CDR3 totals 13 residues. The CDR3 sequence is CASNVRSTDTQYF. The CDR3 region has the DNA TGTGCCAGCAATGTACGGAGCACAGATACGCAGTATTTT.

This clonotype came up many times. This chain connects TRBV27 to TRBJ2-7; D gene ambiguous. The CDR3 has 13 amino acids. CDR1 is MNHEY and CDR2 is SMNVEV in the germline V gene (reference sequence). V was shortened by 6 bases and J by 3 bases, with 12 bases between the two germline ends. CDR3 nucleotides: TGTGCCAGCAGGGGAACAGAGTTCTACGAGCAGTACTTC. The encoded protein is CASRGTEFYEQYF.

This clonotype appeared a few times. The rearrangement links TRBV20-1 to TRBJ2-1; TRBD2 matches 11 bases. This CDR3 is 15 amino acids long. V trimming: 6 bases; J trimming: 7 bases; junction bases outside the gene matches: 11. Germline loops: CDR1 DFQATT, CDR2 SNEGSKA (reference sequence). CDR3 residues: CSAPLRLAGSNEQFF. In DNA, the CDR3 is TGCAGTGCGCCCCTAAGACTAGCGGGATCTAATGAGCAGTTCTTC.